Listed below are T cell receptor beta chains from one sample, sequenced in a study of cytomegalovirus exposure and HLA in healthy donors. TCRdb's copy holds only in-frame clones and misses some; the assay was immunoSEQ multiplex PCR. The profile shows about 150,000 clones, around 74% of them singletons. The sequencing input was PBMCs. The receptors here all came from a man aged 50 to 59 in good health and CMV-seropositive. Both conserved end residues are part of each CDR3. Each record gives: J gene, V gene, CDR3 protein.

TRBJ2-2	TRBV5-1	CASSLTPAGTGELFF
TRBJ1-5	TRBV19	CASSIEAGTASPEPQHF
TRBJ2-1	TRBV29-1	CSVELSGRRNEQFF
TRBJ1-5	TRBV2	CASSYTDRENQPQHF
TRBJ1-4	TRBV6-1	CASRQGFLEKLFF
TRBJ2-1	TRBV27	CASSNHRTGNEQFF
TRBJ2-7	TRBV5-1	CASRGTGSYEQYF
TRBJ2-7	TRBV6-4	CASSDINRASSYEQYF
TRBJ1-5	TRBV6-5	CASSTRWGGDQPQHF
TRBJ2-1	TRBV5-4	CASSLEGGRAYNEQFF
TRBJ1-4	TRBV2	CASSRGGAHEKLFF
TRBJ1-2	TRBV28	CASSLGGFDGYTF
TRBJ1-3	TRBV28	CASSLGARGAGNTIYF
TRBJ2-1	TRBV10-3	CAINSGSSYNEQFF
TRBJ2-7	TRBV10-1	CASSDHLTSGRAYEQYF
TRBJ2-2	TRBV27	CASSLIGTATRGELFF
TRBJ2-2	TRBV10-2	CASNKQTNTGELFF
TRBJ2-5	TRBV7-9	CSSSLGASGRGQETQYF
TRBJ2-7	TRBV5-1	CASSVSGTSGYEQYF
TRBJ1-1	TRBV18	CASSLVTADEAFF
TRBJ1-1	TRBV7-2	CASSLGGGYTEAFF
TRBJ2-2	TRBV27	CASSLSRGTGRSGELFF
TRBJ1-2	TRBV27	CASSRQFSDGYTF
TRBJ2-1	TRBV7-9	CSSSLGLAGNYNEQFF
TRBJ2-5	TRBV18	CASSPRTSVETQYF
TRBJ1-4	TRBV7-9	CASSLALGQANEKLFF
TRBJ2-1	TRBV6-5	CASSYRDRGRDEQFF
TRBJ2-7	TRBV10-3	CAIKRGLAGGPFEQYF
TRBJ1-3	TRBV5-4	CASSSNPPGQENTIYF
TRBJ2-1	TRBV7-2	CASSSGLSSSYNEQFF
TRBJ2-1	TRBV11-3	CASSFQNSYNEQFF
TRBJ2-3	TRBV27	CASREGVVTDTQYF
TRBJ1-4	TRBV19	CASSPAGYGNEKLFF
TRBJ2-7	TRBV7-8	CASSSRTEETSYEQYF
TRBJ2-3	TRBV28	CASSPVGTGGITQYF
TRBJ1-5	TRBV28	CASRYQGASGNQPQHF
TRBJ2-7	TRBV27	CASSPLYEQYF
TRBJ1-5	TRBV19	CASSIDLGGDCHF
.	TRBV4-1	CASSQETPETSGTYEQYF
TRBJ2-7	TRBV27	CASRQKGQGTEEQYF
TRBJ2-7	TRBV7-8	CASSAGGARYEQYF